Here is one T cell receptor (beta chain) with its context. The data are from a study of blood T cell repertoires in COVID-19. Study-level information: Samples representing acute and convalescent COVID-19 were sourced from the United States, Italy and Spain.

The ends were cut back, 4 bases at V and 4 bases at J, with 8 bases in the middle. From germline, CDR1 is SGHRS and CDR2 YFSETQ. The CDR3 runs to 12 residues. Data came from immunoSEQ multiplex PCR; TCRdb stores just in-frame clones and leaves some out. The profile covers over 150,000 clones, with more than 85% appearing a single time and less than 3.5% taken by the ten largest. The chain couples TRBV5-1 to TRBJ1-1, with unresolved D. The TCR originated in a man aged 40-55 years with active or convalescent COVID-19. Source material: peripheral blood. The CDR3 sequence: CASSPRGTEAFF. The CDR3 nucleotides read TGCGCCAGCAGCCCACGGGGCACTGAAGCTTTCTTT.